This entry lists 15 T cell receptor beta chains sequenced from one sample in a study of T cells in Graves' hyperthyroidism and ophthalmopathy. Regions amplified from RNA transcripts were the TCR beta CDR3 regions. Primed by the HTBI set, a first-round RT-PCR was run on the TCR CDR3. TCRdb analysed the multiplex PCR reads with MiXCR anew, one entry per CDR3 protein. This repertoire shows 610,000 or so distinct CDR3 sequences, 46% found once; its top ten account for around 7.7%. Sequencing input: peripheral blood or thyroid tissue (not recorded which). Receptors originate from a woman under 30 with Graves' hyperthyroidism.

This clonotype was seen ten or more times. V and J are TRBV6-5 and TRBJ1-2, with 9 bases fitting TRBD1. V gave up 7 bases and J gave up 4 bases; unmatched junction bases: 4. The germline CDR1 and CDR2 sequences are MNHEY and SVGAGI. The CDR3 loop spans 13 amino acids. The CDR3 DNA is TGTGCCAGCATCGGACAGGGGATCTATGGCTACACCTTC. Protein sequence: CASIGQGIYGYTF.

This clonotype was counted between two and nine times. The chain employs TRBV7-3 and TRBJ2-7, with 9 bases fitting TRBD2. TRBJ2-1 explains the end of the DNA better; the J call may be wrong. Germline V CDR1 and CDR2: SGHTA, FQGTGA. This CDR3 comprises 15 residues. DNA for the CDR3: TGTGCCAGCAGCCCGTCGCGGGAGGGCCCCAATGAGCAGTTCTTC. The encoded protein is CASSPSREGPNEQFF.

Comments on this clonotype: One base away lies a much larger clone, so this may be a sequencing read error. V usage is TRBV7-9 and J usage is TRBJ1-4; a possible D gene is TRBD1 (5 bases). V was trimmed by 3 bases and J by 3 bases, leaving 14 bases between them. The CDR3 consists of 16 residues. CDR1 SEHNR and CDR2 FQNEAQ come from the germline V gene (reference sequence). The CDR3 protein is CASSFGFRTPNEKLFF. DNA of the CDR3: TGTGCCAGCAGCTTTGGATTTCGGACACCTAATGAAAAACTGTTTTTT. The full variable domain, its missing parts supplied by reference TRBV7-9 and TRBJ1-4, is DTGVSQNPRHKITKRGQNVTFRCDPISEHNRLYWYRQTLGQGPEFLTYFQNEAQLEKSRLLSDRFSAERPKGSFSTLEIQRTEQGDSAMYLCASSFGFRTPNEKLFFGSGTQLSVL.

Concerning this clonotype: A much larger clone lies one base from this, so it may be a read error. This CDR3 is CASSGAAYHGYEQYF. The CDR3 bases are TGTGCCAGCAGTGGAGCGGCTTATCACGGCTACGAGCAGTACTTC. The chain joins TRBV2 to TRBJ2-7; possible D gene TRBD2, 5 bases. This CDR3 spans 15 amino acids. Trimming removed 4 bases from V and 3 bases from J, with 16 bases in between. From germline, CDR1 is SNHLY and CDR2 FYNNEI.

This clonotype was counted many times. The CDR3 protein is CASSTTSGRLQETQYF. Here the CDR3 DNA reads TGTGCCAGCAGCACGACTAGCGGGAGGTTACAAGAGACCCAGTACTTC. V and J are TRBV9 and TRBJ2-5; 13 bases map to TRBD2. Trimming removed 4 bases from V and 2 bases from J; junction bases left unmatched: 5. CDR1 and CDR2 (germline): SGDLS, YYNGEE. CDR3 length equals 16 residues.

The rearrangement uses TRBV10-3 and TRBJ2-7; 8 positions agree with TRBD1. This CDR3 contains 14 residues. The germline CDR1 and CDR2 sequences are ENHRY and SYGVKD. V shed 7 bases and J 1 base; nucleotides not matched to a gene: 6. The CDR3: CAITGDRLSYEQYF. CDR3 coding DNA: TGTGCCATCACTGGGGACAGGCTTTCCTACGAGCAGTACTTC.

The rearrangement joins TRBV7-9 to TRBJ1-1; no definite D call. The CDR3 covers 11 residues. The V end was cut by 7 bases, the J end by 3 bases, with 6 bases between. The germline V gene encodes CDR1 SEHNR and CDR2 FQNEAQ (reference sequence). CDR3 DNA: TGTGCCAGCATCACCTACACTGAAGCTTTCTTT. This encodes CASITYTEAFF. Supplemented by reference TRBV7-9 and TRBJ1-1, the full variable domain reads DTGVSQNPRHKITKRGQNVTFRCDPISEHNRLYWYRQTLGQGPEFLTYFQNEAQLEKSRLLSDRFSAERPKGSFSTLEIQRTEQGDSAMYLCASITYTEAFFGQGTRLTVV.

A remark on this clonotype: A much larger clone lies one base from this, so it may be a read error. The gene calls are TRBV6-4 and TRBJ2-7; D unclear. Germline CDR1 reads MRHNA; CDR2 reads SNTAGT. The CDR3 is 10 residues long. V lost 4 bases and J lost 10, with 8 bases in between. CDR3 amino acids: CASSGSTQYF. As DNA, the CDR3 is TGTGCCAGCAGTGGGAGTACCCAGTACTTC.

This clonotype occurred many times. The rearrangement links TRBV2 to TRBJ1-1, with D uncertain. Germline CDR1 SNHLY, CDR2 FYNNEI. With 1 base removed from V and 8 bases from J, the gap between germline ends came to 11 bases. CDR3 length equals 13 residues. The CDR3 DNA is TGTGCCAGCAGTGAAGGGGAGCGTGAGGAAGCTTTCTTT. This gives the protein CASSEGEREEAFF.

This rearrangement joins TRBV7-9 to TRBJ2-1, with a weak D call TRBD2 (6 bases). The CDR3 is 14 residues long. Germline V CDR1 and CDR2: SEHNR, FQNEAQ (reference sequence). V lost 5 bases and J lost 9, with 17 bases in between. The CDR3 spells CASSPTGRGSEQFF. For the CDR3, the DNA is TGTGCCAGCAGCCCCACCGGGAGAGGGTCTGAGCAGTTCTTC.

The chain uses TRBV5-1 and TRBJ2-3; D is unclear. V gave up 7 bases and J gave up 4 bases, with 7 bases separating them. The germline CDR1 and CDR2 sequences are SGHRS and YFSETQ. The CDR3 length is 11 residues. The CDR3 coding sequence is TGCGCCAGCCCCGACGCAGATACGCAGTATTTT. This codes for CASPDADTQYF.

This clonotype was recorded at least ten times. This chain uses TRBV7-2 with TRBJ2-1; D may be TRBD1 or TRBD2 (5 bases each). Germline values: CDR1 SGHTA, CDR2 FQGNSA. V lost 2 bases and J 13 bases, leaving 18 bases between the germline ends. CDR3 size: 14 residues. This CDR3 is CASSLYQGRTAQFF. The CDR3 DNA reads TGTGCCAGCAGCTTATACCAGGGTAGGACTGCACAGTTCTTC.

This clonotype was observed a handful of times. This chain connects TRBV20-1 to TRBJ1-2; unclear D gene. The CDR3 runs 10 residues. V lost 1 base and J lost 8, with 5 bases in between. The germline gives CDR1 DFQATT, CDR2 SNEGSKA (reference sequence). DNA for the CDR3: TGCAGTGCTAGAGTAGGAGGCTACACCTTC. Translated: CSARVGGYTF.

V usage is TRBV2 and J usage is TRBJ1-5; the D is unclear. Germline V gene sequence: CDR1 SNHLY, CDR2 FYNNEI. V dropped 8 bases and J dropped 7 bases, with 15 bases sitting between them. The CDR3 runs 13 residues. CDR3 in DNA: TGTGCCAGCCGAGGTCCCTTTTCCCAGCCCCAGCATTTT. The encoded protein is CASRGPFSQPQHF.

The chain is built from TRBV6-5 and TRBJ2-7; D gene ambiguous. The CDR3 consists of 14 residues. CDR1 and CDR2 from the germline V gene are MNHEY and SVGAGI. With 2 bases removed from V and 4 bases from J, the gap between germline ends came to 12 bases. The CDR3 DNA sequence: TGTGCCAGCAGTTACGCGGAGACCCAGTACGAGCAGTACTTC. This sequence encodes CASSYAETQYEQYF.